This T cell receptor beta chain came from a study of blood T cell repertoires in COVID-19. Overall study: Samples came from the United States, Italy and Spain, spanning acute and convalescent COVID-19.

The CDR3 consists of 15 residues. The ends lost 4 bases at V and 7 bases at J; junction bases unmatched: 5. CDR1 and CDR2 from the germline V gene are MDHEN and SYDVKM. As handled by the study authors: Estimates of nucleated cell counts were drawn from the amplification of reference gene primers. The data were produced by immunoSEQ multiplex PCR, yet TCRdb's version contains in-frame clones alone and is incomplete. Clone size and the V and J calls come from that table; the DNA yielded D and trimming. In the table there are hundreds of thousands of clones, over 80% of which are singletons. This clone appeared once.

V is TRBV28 and J is TRBJ2-1, with 12 bases that match TRBD2. The sequenced sample was peripheral blood. The sequence came from a woman aged 50 to 60 with active or convalescent COVID-19. The CDR3 nucleotides read TGTGCCAGCAGTTCTAGCGGGAGGGCCAGGAATGAGCAGTTCTTC. It yields the protein CASSSSGRARNEQFF.